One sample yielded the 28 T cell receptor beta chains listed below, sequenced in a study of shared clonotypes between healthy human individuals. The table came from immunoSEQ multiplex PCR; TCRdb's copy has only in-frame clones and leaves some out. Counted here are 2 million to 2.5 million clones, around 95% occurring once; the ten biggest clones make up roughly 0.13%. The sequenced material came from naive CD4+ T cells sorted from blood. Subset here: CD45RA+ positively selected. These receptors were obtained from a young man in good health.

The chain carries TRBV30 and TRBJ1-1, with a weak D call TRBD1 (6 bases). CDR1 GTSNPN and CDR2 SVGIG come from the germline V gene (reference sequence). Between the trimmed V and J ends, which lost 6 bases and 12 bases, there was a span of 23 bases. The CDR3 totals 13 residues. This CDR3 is CACDPQGSRNTFF. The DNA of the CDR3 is TGTGCCTGCGATCCACAGGGTTCGCGAAATACTTTCTTT.

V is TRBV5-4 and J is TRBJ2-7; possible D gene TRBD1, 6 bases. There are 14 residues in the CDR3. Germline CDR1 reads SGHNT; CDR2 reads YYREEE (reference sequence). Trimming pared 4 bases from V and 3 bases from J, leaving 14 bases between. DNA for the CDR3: TGTGCCAGCAGCACCCGGGCGGACAGCTACGAGCAGTACTTC. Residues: CASSTRADSYEQYF. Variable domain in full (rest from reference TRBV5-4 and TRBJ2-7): ETGVTQSPTHLIKTRGQQVTLRCSSQSGHNTVSWYQQALGQGPQFIFQYYREEENGRGNFPPRFSGLQFPNYSSELNVNALELDDSALYLCASSTRADSYEQYFGPGTRLTVT.

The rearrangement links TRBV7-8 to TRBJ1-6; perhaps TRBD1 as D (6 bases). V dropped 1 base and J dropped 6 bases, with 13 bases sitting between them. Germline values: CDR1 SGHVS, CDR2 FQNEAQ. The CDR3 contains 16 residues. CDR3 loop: CASSLVAGGSNSPLHF. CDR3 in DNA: TGTGCCAGCAGCTTAGTAGCCGGGGGCTCTAATTCACCCCTCCACTTT.

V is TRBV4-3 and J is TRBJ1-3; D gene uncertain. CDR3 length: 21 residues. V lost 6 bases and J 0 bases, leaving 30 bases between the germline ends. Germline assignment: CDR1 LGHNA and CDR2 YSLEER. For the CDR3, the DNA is TGCGCCAGCAGTCCGCAGTGGACCGGGCTATGCGAAATTCACTCTGGAAACACCATATATTTT. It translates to CASSPQWTGLCEIHSGNTIYF.

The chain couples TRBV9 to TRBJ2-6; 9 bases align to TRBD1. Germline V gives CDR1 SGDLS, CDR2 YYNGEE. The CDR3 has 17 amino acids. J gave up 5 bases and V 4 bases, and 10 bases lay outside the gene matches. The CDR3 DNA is TGTGCCAGCAGCCCGGACAGGGGCCAGGTTAGGGCCAACGTCCTGACTTTC. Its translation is CASSPDRGQVRANVLTF.

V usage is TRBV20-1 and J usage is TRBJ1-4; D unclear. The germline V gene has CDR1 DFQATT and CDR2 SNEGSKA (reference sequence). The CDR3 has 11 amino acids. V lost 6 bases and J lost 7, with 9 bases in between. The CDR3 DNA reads TGCAGTGCCCCCCAGGTTGAAAAACTGTTTTTT. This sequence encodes CSAPQVEKLFF.

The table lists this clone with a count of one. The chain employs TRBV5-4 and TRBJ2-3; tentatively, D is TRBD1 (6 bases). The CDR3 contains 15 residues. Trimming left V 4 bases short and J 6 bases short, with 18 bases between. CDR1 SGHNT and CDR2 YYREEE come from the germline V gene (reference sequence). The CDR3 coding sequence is TGTGCCAGCAGCGTATCGAGGGGGATTTTGGATACGCAGTATTTT. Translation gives CASSVSRGILDTQYF.

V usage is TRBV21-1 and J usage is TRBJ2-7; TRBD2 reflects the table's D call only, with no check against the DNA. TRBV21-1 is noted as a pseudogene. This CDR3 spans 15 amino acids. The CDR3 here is CASSKDLAVSYEQYF. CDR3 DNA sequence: TGTGCCAGCAGCAAAGACCTAGCGGTCTCCTACGAGCAGTACTTC.

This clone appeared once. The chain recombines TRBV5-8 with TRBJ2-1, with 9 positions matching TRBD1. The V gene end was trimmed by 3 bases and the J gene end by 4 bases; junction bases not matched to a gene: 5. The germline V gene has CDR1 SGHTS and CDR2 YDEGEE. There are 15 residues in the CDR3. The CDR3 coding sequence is TGTGCCAGCAGCTGGGGGGGACAGGGATACAATGAGCAGTTCTTC. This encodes CASSWGGQGYNEQFF.

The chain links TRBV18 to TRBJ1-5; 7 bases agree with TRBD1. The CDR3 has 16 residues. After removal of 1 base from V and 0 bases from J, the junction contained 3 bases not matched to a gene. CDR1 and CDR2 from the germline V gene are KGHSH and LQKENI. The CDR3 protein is CASSPLGTDSNQPQHF. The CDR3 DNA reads TGTGCCAGCTCACCACTCGGGACAGATAGCAATCAGCCCCAGCATTTT.

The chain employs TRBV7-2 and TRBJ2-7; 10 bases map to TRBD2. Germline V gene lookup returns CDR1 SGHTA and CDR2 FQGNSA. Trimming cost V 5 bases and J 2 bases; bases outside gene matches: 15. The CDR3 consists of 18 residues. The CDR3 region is CASSPTPIGAGGPYEQYF. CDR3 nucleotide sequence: TGTGCCAGCAGCCCCACCCCAATCGGAGCGGGAGGGCCCTACGAGCAGTACTTC.

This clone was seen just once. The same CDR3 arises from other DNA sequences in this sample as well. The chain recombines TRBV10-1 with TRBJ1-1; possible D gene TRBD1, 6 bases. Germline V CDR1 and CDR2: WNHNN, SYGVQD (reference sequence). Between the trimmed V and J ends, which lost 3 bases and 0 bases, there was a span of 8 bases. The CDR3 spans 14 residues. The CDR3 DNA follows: TGCGCCAGCAGTGAAGGACAGTTGAACACTGAAGCTTTCTTT. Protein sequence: CASSEGQLNTEAFF.

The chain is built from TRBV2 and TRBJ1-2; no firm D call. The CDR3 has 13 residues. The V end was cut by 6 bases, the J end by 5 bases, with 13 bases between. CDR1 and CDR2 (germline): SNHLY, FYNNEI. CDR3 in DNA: TGTGCCAGCAGGGGAGGAGGGCAGTATGGCTACACCTTC. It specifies CASRGGGQYGYTF.

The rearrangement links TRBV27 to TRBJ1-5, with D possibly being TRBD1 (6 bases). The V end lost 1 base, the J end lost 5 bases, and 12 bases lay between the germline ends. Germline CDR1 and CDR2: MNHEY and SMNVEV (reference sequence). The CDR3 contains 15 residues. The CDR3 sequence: CASSLLNRVDQPQHF. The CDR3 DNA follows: TGTGCCAGCAGTTTATTGAACAGGGTCGATCAGCCCCAGCATTTT.

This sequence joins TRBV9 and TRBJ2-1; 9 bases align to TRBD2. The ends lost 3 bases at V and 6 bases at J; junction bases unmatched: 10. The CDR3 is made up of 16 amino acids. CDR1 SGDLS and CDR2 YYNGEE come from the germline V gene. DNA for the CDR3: TGTGCCAGCAGCGCTCCCGGGACTAGCTACATCAATGAGCAGTTCTTC. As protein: CASSAPGTSYINEQFF.

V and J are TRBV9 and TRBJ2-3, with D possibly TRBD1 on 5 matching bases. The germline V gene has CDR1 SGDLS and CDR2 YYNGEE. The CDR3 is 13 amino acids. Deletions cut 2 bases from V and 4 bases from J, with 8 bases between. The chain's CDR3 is CASSVQGSDTQYF. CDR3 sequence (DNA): TGTGCCAGCAGCGTTCAGGGATCAGATACGCAGTATTTT.

CDR3 in DNA: TGTGCCAGCAGTGCCTACAGGGCGGCTAATGAAAAACTGTTTTTT. Residues: CASSAYRAANEKLFF. The chain uses TRBV6-5 and TRBJ1-4; TRBD1 might be the D (6 bases). V lost 5 bases, J lost 3 bases, and 13 bases lay in between. The CDR3 length is 15 residues. Germline CDR1 and CDR2: MNHEY and SVGAGI.

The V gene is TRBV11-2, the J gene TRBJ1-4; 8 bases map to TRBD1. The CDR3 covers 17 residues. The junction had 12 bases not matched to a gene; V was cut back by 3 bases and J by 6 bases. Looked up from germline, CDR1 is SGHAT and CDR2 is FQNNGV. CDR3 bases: TGTGCCAGCAGCTTGGGGCCCGGCAGGGGGCGTTATGAAAAACTGTTTTTT. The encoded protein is CASSLGPGRGRYEKLFF. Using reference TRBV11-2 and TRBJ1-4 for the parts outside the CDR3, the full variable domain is EAGVAQSPRYKIIEKRQSVAFWCNPISGHATLYWYQQILGQGPKLLIQFQNNGVVDDSQLPKDRFSAERLKGVDSTLKIQPAKLEDSAVYLCASSLGPGRGRYEKLFFGSGTQLSVL.

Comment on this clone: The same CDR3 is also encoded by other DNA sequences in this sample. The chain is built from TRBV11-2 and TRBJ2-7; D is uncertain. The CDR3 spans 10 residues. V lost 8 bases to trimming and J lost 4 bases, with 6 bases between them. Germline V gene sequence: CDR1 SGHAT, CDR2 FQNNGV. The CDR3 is CASGNYEQYF. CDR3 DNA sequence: TGTGCCAGCGGCAATTACGAGCAGTACTTC.

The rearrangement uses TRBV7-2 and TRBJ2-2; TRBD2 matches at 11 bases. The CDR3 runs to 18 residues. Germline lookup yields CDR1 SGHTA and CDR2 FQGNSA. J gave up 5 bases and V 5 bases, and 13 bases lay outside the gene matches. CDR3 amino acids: CASSPRFSGGVETGELFF. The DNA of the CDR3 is TGTGCCAGCAGCCCCCGTTTTAGCGGGGGGGTGGAAACCGGGGAGCTGTTTTTT.

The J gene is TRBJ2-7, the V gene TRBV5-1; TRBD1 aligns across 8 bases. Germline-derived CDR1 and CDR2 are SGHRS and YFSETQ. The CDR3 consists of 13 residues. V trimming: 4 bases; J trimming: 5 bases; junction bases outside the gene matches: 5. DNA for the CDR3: TGCGCCAGCAGCCCGGACAGGGTCCACGAGCAGTACTTC. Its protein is CASSPDRVHEQYF.

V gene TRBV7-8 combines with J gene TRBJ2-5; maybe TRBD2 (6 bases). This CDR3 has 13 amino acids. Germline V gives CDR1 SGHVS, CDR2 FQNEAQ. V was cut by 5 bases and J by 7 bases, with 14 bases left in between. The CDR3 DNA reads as TGTGCCAGCAGCCCCCGACTGGGGGGGACCCAGTACTTC. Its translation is CASSPRLGGTQYF.

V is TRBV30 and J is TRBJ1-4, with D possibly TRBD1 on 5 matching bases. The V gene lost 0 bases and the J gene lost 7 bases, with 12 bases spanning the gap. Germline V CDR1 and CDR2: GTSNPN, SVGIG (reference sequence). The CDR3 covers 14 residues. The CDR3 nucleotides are TGTGCCTGGAGTGTACGCAGGGAGGGTGAAAAACTGTTTTTT. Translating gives CAWSVRREGEKLFF.

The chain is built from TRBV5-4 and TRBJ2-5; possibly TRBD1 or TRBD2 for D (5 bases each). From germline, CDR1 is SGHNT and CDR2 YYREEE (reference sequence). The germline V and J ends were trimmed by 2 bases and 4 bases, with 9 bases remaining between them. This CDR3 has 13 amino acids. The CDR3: CASSFAGTETQYF. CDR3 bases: TGTGCCAGCAGCTTCGCAGGGACAGAGACCCAGTACTTC.

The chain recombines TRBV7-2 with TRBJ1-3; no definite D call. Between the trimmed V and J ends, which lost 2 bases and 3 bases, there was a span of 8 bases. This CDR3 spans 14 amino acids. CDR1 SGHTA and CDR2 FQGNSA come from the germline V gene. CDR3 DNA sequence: TGTGCCAGCAGCTTAAGTGGAGGTGGAAACACCATATATTTT. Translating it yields CASSLSGGGNTIYF.

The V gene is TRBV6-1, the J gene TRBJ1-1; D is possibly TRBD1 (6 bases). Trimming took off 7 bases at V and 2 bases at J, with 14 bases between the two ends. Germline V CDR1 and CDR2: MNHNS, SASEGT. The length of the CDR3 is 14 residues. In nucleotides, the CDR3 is TGTGCCAGCAAAAACAGGGTCCTCAACACTGAAGCTTTCTTT. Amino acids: CASKNRVLNTEAFF.

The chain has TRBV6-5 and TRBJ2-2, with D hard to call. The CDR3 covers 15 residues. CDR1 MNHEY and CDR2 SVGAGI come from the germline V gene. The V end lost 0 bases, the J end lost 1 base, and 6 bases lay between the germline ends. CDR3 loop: CASSYSRQNTGELFF. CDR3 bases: TGTGCCAGCAGTTACTCAAGACAGAACACCGGGGAGCTGTTTTTT.

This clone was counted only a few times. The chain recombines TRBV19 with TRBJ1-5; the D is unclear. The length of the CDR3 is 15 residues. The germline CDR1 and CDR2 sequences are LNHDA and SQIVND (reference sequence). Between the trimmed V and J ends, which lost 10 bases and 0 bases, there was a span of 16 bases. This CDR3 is CATGRVGDSNQPQHF. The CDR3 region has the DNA TGTGCCACCGGAAGGGTCGGAGATAGCAATCAGCCCCAGCATTTT.